This T cell receptor beta chain stems from a study of blood T cell repertoires in COVID-19. Profiled with immunoSEQ multiplex PCR; TCRdb holds only in-frame clones, not every one. Among about 150,000 clones listed, roughly 81% were seen once. The specimen sequenced was PBMCs or T cells enriched from blood (not recorded which). The sequence derives from a woman between 45 and 65 years old with acute COVID-19.

The CDR3 DNA follows: TGCGCCAGCAGCCCCCTAGCGGAACTCTACAATGAGCAGTTCTTC. It codes for CASSPLAELYNEQFF. The V gene is TRBV5-1, the J gene TRBJ2-1; the match to TRBD2 covers 7 bases. This CDR3 region has 15 residues. Trimming cost V 4 bases and J 3 bases; bases outside gene matches: 7. Germline CDR1 is SGHRS and CDR2 is YFSETQ.